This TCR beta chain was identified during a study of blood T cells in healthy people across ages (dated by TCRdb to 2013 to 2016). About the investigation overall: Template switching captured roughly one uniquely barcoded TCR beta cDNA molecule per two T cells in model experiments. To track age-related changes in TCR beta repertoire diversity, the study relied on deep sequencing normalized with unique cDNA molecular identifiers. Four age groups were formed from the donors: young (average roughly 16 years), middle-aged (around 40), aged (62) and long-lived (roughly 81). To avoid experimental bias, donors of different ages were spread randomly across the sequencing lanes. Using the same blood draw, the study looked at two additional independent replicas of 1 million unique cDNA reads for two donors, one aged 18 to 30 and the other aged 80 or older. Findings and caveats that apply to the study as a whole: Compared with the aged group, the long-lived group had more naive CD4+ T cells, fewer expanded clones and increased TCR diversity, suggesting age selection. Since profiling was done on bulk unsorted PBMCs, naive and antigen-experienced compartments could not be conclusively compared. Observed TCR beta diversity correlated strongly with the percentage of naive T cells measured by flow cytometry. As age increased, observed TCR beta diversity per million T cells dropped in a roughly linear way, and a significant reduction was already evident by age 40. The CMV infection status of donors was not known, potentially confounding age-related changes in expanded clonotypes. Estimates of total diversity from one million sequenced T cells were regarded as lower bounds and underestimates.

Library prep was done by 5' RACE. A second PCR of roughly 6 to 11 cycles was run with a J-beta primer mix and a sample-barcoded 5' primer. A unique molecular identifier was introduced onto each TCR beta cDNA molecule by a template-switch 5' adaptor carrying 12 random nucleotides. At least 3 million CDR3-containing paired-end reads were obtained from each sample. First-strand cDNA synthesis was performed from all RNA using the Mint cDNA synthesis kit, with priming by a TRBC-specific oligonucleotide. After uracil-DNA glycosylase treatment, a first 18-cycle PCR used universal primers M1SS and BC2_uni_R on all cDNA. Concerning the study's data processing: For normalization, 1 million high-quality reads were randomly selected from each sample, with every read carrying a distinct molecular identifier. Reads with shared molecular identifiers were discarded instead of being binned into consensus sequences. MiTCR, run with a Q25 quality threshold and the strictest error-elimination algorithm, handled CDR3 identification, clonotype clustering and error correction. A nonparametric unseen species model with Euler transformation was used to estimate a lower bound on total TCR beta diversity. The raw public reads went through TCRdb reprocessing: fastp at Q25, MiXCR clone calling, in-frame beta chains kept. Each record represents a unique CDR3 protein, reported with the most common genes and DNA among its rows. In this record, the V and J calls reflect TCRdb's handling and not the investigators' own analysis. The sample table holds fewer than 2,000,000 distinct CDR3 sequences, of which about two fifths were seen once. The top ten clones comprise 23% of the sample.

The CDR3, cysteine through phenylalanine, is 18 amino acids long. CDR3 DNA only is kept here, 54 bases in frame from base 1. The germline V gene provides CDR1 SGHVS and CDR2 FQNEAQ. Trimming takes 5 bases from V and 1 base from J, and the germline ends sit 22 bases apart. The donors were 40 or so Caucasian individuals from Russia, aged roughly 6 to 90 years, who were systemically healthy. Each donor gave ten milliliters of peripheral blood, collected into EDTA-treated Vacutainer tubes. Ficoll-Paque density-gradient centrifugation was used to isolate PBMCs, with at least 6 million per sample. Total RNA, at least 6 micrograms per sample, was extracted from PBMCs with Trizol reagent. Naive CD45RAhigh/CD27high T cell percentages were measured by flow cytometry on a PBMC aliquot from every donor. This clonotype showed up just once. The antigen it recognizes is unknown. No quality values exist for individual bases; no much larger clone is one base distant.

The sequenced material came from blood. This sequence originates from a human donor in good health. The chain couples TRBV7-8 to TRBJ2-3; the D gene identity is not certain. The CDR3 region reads CASSPRQALRSGTDTQYF. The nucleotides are TGTGCCAGCAGCCCCAGGCAGGCCCTGAGGTCCGGCACAGATACGCAGTATTTT.